The 14 T cell receptor beta chains below were found in one sample sequenced in a study of blood T cells in healthy people across ages (dated by TCRdb to the mid-2010s). The protocol used for the library was 5' RACE. Sequencer: Illumina HiSeq 2500. A second about 7 to 11 cycle PCR used a sample-barcoded 5' primer and a J-beta primer mix. TCRdb reprocessed the public reads (quality trimming at Q25 with fastp, clone calling with MiXCR) and kept in-frame beta chains. Each CDR3 protein gets just one entry, which takes the most common genes and DNA from the rows behind it. The sample table records approximately 1.5 million distinct CDR3 sequences; about 31% of these occur just once. Of the sample, about 11% falls within the top ten clones. Sequencing was performed on blood. The receptors were sampled from a young woman in good health.

The rearrangement links TRBV10-3 to TRBJ1-2; D call uncertain. The CDR3 consists of 15 residues. V was clipped by 0 bases and J by 4 bases, with 12 bases between them. Germline loops: CDR1 ENHRY, CDR2 SYGVKD. DNA for the CDR3: TGTGCCATCAGTGAGTCGGCAGCCGGCGGCTATGGCTACACCTTC. Residues: CAISESAAGGYGYTF.

This clonotype was seen a single time. The chain employs TRBV4-1 and TRBJ1-4; D possibly corresponds to TRBD1 (6 bases). The CDR3 consists of 17 residues. V dropped 11 bases and J dropped 2 bases, with 24 bases sitting between them. The germline CDR1 and CDR2 sequences are MGHRA and YSYEKL. CDR3 in DNA: TGCGCCGCCAGCCCCCGTAGAGGGGGTTGGACTAATGAAAAACTGTTTTTT. Protein product: CAASPRRGGWTNEKLFF.

This clonotype has only a few counts. The chain has TRBV9 and TRBJ2-7; D perhaps matches TRBD2 (5 bases). Germline V lookup: CDR1 SGDLS, CDR2 YYNGEE. Trimming stripped 3 bases from V and 7 bases from J, with 11 bases between. This CDR3 spans 12 amino acids. DNA for the CDR3: TGTGCCAGCAGCGAGGATGGCGGGGAGCAGTACTTC. Protein: CASSEDGGEQYF.

The V and J genes are TRBV15 and TRBJ1-1; possibly TRBD1 for D (5 bases). Looked up from germline, CDR1 is LNHNV and CDR2 is YYDKDF (reference sequence). The CDR3 loop spans 12 amino acids. Trimming removed 0 bases at V and 9 bases at J, with 8 bases between. CDR3 nucleotide sequence: TGTGCCACCAGCAGAGATTCAGGGCAAGCTTTCTTT. It yields the protein CATSRDSGQAFF. The full variable domain, with the rest looked up from reference TRBV15 and TRBJ1-1, is DAMVIQNPRYQVTQFGKPVTLSCSQTLNHNVMYWYQQKSSQAPKLLFHYYDKDFNNEADTPDNFQSRRPNTSFCFLDIRSPGLGDTAMYLCATSRDSGQAFFGQGTRLTVV.

CDR3 sequence (DNA): TGTGCCAGCAGCTTCAGTTCCGTGACCTACAATGAGCAGTTCTTC. It codes for CASSFSSVTYNEQFF. The rearrangement joins TRBV9 to TRBJ2-1; D is undetermined. Germline lookup yields CDR1 SGDLS and CDR2 YYNGEE. This CDR3 spans 15 amino acids. Trimming left V 4 bases short and J 2 bases short, with 13 bases between.

This chain connects TRBV6-5 to TRBJ2-7; D perhaps matches TRBD2 (6 bases). This CDR3 is built from 15 residues. Germline CDR1 is MNHEY and CDR2 is SVGAGI. The ends were cut back, 2 bases at V and 5 bases at J, with 16 bases in the middle. CDR3: CASSYPQAGLDEQYF. The CDR3 coding sequence is TGTGCCAGCAGTTACCCCCAGGCGGGGTTAGACGAGCAGTACTTC.

This clonotype is medium-sized. This chain connects TRBV20-1 to TRBJ1-5; D unresolved. The CDR3 runs to 14 residues. V lost 3 bases to trimming and J lost 2 bases, with 11 bases between them. Germline-derived CDR1 and CDR2 are DFQATT and SNEGSKA (reference sequence). Here the CDR3 reads CSARVGKGNQPQHF. CDR3 nucleotides: TGCAGTGCTAGGGTAGGGAAGGGCAATCAGCCCCAGCATTTT.

Of note for this clonotype: Relative to the germline gene, one junction end is altered; a read error may explain this. The chain is built from TRBV6-5 and TRBJ1-1, with D maybe TRBD1 (5 bases). The germline V gene encodes CDR1 MNHEY and CDR2 SVGAGI. CDR3 size: 15 residues. Here the CDR3 DNA reads TGTGCCGGCAGCCGAACCCAGGGCGGGAACACTGAAGCTTTCTTT. Translated: CAGSRTQGGNTEAFF.

By proportion, this clonotype is medium-sized. V is TRBV6-1 and J is TRBJ2-1, with 13 bases identical to TRBD2. Germline V CDR1 and CDR2: MNHNS, SASEGT. The J segment lost 7 bases and the V segment lost 5 bases, leaving 5 bases of the junction unmatched. The CDR3 spans 15 residues. The CDR3 protein is CASSFGTSGDNEQFF. The CDR3 bases are TGTGCCAGCAGTTTTGGGACTAGCGGGGATAATGAGCAGTTCTTC.

The chain joins TRBV7-9 to TRBJ2-5, with 10 bases identical to TRBD2. This CDR3 is built from 15 residues. Germline-derived CDR1 and CDR2 are SEHNR and FQNEAQ (reference sequence). The V gene end was trimmed by 4 bases and the J gene end by 13 bases; junction bases not matched to a gene: 15. The CDR3 sequence is CASSSVSGGKLGRYF. CDR3 coding DNA: TGTGCCAGCAGCTCCGTTAGCGGGGGGAAATTGGGGCGGTACTTC.

The chain couples TRBV2 to TRBJ2-1; D gene uncertain. CDR3 length equals 11 residues. Trimming stripped 5 bases from V and 9 bases from J, with 8 bases between. CDR1 is SNHLY and CDR2 is FYNNEI in the germline V gene. The DNA for the CDR3 is TGTGCCAGCAGTAAAGAAGTTGAGCAGTTCTTC. Its translation is CASSKEVEQFF. The full variable domain, completed using reference TRBV2 and TRBJ2-1, is EPEVTQTPSHQVTQMGQEVILRCVPISNHLYFYWYRQILGQKVEFLVSFYNNEISEKSEIFDDQFSVERPDGSNFTLKIRSTKLEDSAMYFCASSKEVEQFFGPGTRLTVL.

A single count supports this clonotype. The chain joins TRBV7-9 to TRBJ2-1; 12 bases line up with TRBD2. This CDR3 has 16 residues. V shed 1 base, J shed 8 bases, and the junction held 6 bases outside the gene matches. Germline V gene lookup returns CDR1 SEHNR and CDR2 FQNEAQ (reference sequence). The CDR3 here is CASSLGSGLAGHEQFF. CDR3 sequence (DNA): TGTGCCAGCAGCTTAGGTTCAGGACTAGCGGGACATGAGCAGTTCTTC.

The rearrangement uses TRBV5-6 and TRBJ2-3; 7 bases map to TRBD1. This CDR3 region has 14 residues. J was trimmed by 5 bases and V by 3 bases; bases with no gene match: 6. Germline loops: CDR1 SGHDT, CDR2 YYEEEE. As DNA, the CDR3 is TGTGCCAGCAGCTCCCCTACAGGGGTAGATACGCAGTATTTT. This codes for CASSSPTGVDTQYF.

This clonotype has more than one count but fewer than ten. The J gene is TRBJ1-2, the V gene TRBV15; 7 bases are a match to TRBD1. Germline assignment: CDR1 LNHNV and CDR2 YYDKDF (reference sequence). V lost 5 bases to trimming and J lost 1 base; unmatched junction nucleotides: 4. The CDR3 extends over 14 amino acids. CDR3 in amino acids: CATSVRQGNYGYTF. In nucleotides, the CDR3 is TGTGCCACCAGCGTCCGACAGGGTAACTATGGCTACACCTTC.